This T cell receptor beta chain was identified during a study of blood T cell repertoires in COVID-19. Study-wide context: Samples taken during acute and convalescent COVID-19 were collected in the United States, Italy and Spain. Sources were T cells, B-cell-depleted T cells, or PBMCs; the material itself was cDNA or gDNA.

In the authors' workflow: Estimated nucleated cell counts came from reference gene primer amplification. Clones were sequenced by immunoSEQ multiplex PCR, and TCRdb holds only the in-frame ones, with some missing. Clone size and V and J calls were adopted from that table, with D and trimming inferred from the DNA. Of just under 150,000 clones listed, approximately 84% are singletons. The germline gives CDR1 KGHDR, CDR2 SFDVKD. The CDR3 is 20 amino acids. Germline trimming cut 2 bases from V and 4 bases from J; bases unmatched to any gene: 18. The sequence was collected from a human donor in a cohort sampled during active COVID-19. Source material: peripheral blood. The chain recombines TRBV24-1 with TRBJ1-5, with TRBD1 matching over 8 bases. The CDR3 loop is CATSDSVFRGPRALNQPQHF. The CDR3 bases are TGTGCCACCAGTGATTCGGTCTTCAGGGGGCCTAGAGCACTAAATCAGCCCCAGCATTTT.